These 27 T cell receptor beta chains were all obtained from the same sample, sequenced in a study of blood T cells in healthy people across ages. A second PCR of roughly 7 to 11 cycles used a sample-barcoded 5' primer and a J-beta primer mix. TCRdb reprocessed the 5' RACE reads via MiXCR and lists one record per CDR3 protein. The table shows around 1,700,000 distinct CDR3 sequences, with approximately 30% occurring only once. What was sequenced was blood. The receptors here all came from a woman aged 30 to 39 in good health.

Remarks on this clonotype: Germline is not matched at one junction end, which may reflect a read error. The chain joins TRBV12-3 or TRBV12-4 to TRBJ2-4, with unresolved D. The CDR3 has 13 amino acids. DNA for the CDR3: TGTGTCAGCAGTTGGCAAAACACCCACATTCAGTACTTC. It translates to CVSSWQNTHIQYF.

The V call is TRBV12-3 or TRBV12-4, the J call TRBJ2-1; 8 bases agree with TRBD1. The ends lost 4 bases at V and 2 bases at J; junction bases unmatched: 4. The CDR3 sequence is 15 residues long. The chain's CDR3 is CASSSDRETYNEQFF. The CDR3 DNA reads as TGTGCCAGCAGTTCGGACAGGGAAACCTACAATGAGCAGTTCTTC.

This chain joins TRBV12-3 or TRBV12-4 and TRBJ2-1; D gene unclear. The CDR3 is 13 amino acids. V was trimmed by 3 bases and J by 13 bases, leaving 16 bases between them. This CDR3 is CASSFSAEETQFF. In nucleotides, the CDR3 is TGTGCCAGCAGTTTCAGCGCGGAAGAGACCCAGTTCTTC.

The chain combines TRBV5-1 with TRBJ2-3; no firm D call. The germline V gene encodes CDR1 SGHRS and CDR2 YFSETQ. Trimming removed 4 bases at V and 0 bases at J, with 12 bases between. The CDR3 runs to 15 residues. In nucleotides, the CDR3 is TGCGCCAGCAGCGTATTAACCCCTAGCACAGATACGCAGTATTTT. Amino acid sequence: CASSVLTPSTDTQYF.

The V and J genes are TRBV12-3 or TRBV12-4 and TRBJ1-4; weak D call: TRBD1 (6 bases). The CDR3 consists of 14 residues. V was trimmed by 5 bases and J by 4 bases, leaving 11 bases between them. CDR3 nucleotides: TGTGCCAGCAGTAAGACAGGTCTTAATGAAAAACTGTTTTTT. It is translated as CASSKTGLNEKLFF.

This clonotype has at least ten counts. The chain is built from TRBV18 and TRBJ2-7; D unclear. The CDR3 covers 15 residues. Germline values: CDR1 KGHSH, CDR2 LQKENI. V lost 3 bases, J lost 4 bases, and 16 bases lay in between. The CDR3, as DNA: TGTGCCAGCTCACCTGACCGTGTACATGGTTACGAGCAGTACTTC. Its protein is CASSPDRVHGYEQYF.

On this clonotype itself: Possible read error: a much larger clone is one base away. This chain uses TRBV24-1 with TRBJ2-5; 9 bases match TRBD2. The length of the CDR3 is 14 residues. V lost 7 bases to trimming and J lost 11 bases; unmatched junction nucleotides: 13. Germline V CDR1 and CDR2: KGHDR, SFDVKD. CDR3 coding DNA: TGTGCCACCAGGACTAGCGGTGATGGCAATGAGCAGTACTTC. Its protein is CATRTSGDGNEQYF.

The chain carries TRBV20-1 and TRBJ2-3; 8 bases line up with TRBD2. J gave up 4 bases and V 0 bases, and 9 bases lay outside the gene matches. The germline gives CDR1 DFQATT, CDR2 SNEGSKA (reference sequence). This CDR3 has 16 amino acids. CDR3 bases: TGCAGTGCTAGAGATAACATGCGCGGGGGGTCAGATACGCAGTATTTT. It translates to CSARDNMRGGSDTQYF.

The chain recombines TRBV9 with TRBJ2-1; the match to TRBD2 covers 9 bases. V shed 0 bases and J 10 bases; nucleotides not matched to a gene: 8. Germline assignment: CDR1 SGDLS and CDR2 YYNGEE. The CDR3 runs to 15 residues. The CDR3 region is CASSVGLAGTREQFF. In DNA, the CDR3 is TGTGCCAGCAGCGTAGGTCTAGCGGGGACCCGGGAGCAGTTCTTC.

The chain combines TRBV6-2 or TRBV6-3 with TRBJ1-1; D gene uncertain. The germline V gene encodes CDR1 MNHEY and CDR2 SVGEGT. This CDR3 has 13 residues. The V end was cut by 5 bases, the J end by 7 bases, with 14 bases between. The CDR3 sequence is CASSRPPPLEAFF. CDR3 in DNA: TGTGCCAGCAGTCGACCGCCCCCCCTTGAAGCTTTCTTT.

The CDR3 region has the DNA TGTGCCAGCAGCGTAGTAAAATTGGACAGGGGCCAAGAGACCCAGTACTTC. Its protein product is CASSVVKLDRGQETQYF. The V call is TRBV9, the J call TRBJ2-5, with 9 nucleotides matching TRBD1. Trimming at V came to 0 bases and at J to 1 base, leaving 7 bases not matched to a gene. Germline assignment: CDR1 SGDLS and CDR2 YYNGEE. The CDR3 has 17 amino acids. The whole variable domain, filled in from reference TRBV9 and TRBJ2-5, reads DSGVTQTPKHLITATGQRVTLRCSPRSGDLSVYWYQQSLDQGLQFLIQYYNGEERAKGNILERFSAQQFPDLHSELNLSSLELGDSALYFCASSVVKLDRGQETQYFGPGTRLLVL.

V usage is TRBV5-1 and J usage is TRBJ2-1; 8 nucleotides line up with TRBD2. Germline CDR1 reads SGHRS; CDR2 reads YFSETQ. The V gene end was trimmed by 9 bases and the J gene end by 5 bases; junction bases not matched to a gene: 7. The CDR3 spans 13 residues. CDR3 amino acids: CATRSGVNNEQFF. In DNA, the CDR3 is TGCGCCACCCGTAGCGGGGTCAACAATGAGCAGTTCTTC.

The chain joins TRBV9 to TRBJ1-1, with a weak D call TRBD1 (6 bases). The CDR3 has 13 amino acids. V lost 1 base to trimming and J lost 6 bases, with 10 bases between them. In germline, CDR1 is SGDLS, CDR2 YYNGEE. The DNA for the CDR3 is TGTGCCAGCAGCGTAACAGGGACCGCTGAAGCTTTCTTT. Its protein product is CASSVTGTAEAFF.

This clonotype occurred a few times. The V call is TRBV20-1, the J call TRBJ2-5; 11 nucleotides agree with TRBD1. Germline lookup yields CDR1 DFQATT and CDR2 SNEGSKA (reference sequence). J lost 3 bases, V lost 5 bases, and 5 bases had no gene match. The CDR3 totals 14 residues. CDR3 sequence: CSARGGQGEETQYF. The CDR3 coding sequence is TGCAGTGCTCGAGGGGGACAGGGGGAAGAGACCCAGTACTTC.

The V call is TRBV9, the J call TRBJ1-2; D is possibly TRBD1 (5 bases). CDR1 and CDR2 from the germline V gene are SGDLS and YYNGEE. V gave up 4 bases and J gave up 6 bases, with 19 bases separating them. The CDR3 consists of 15 residues. The CDR3 DNA sequence: TGTGCCAGCAGCACGCGGGGGAGGGGCCAGGATGGCTACACCTTC. Amino acids: CASSTRGRGQDGYTF.

The chain combines TRBV18 with TRBJ1-2; TRBD1 matches at 7 bases. Trimming at V came to 3 bases and at J to 8 bases, leaving 12 bases not matched to a gene. Germline CDR1 is KGHSH and CDR2 is LQKENI. This CDR3 is built from 15 residues. CDR3 coding DNA: TGTGCCAGCTCACCTTCGGGACAGTCCTCCTCCGGCTACACCTTC. It yields the protein CASSPSGQSSSGYTF.

This clonotype was found a few times. The J gene is TRBJ1-6, the V gene TRBV3-1; D ambiguous. The CDR3 covers 13 residues. Germline V gene data show CDR1 as LGHDT and CDR2 as YNNKEL (reference sequence). The V end lost 0 bases, the J end lost 13 bases, and 10 bases lay between the germline ends. The CDR3 sequence: CASSQDPPAPLHF. DNA for the CDR3: TGTGCCAGCAGCCAAGATCCCCCCGCCCCCCTCCACTTT.

This clonotype was counted once. The junction and the germline gene differ at one end; a read error may be behind it. The J gene is TRBJ2-7, the V gene TRBV5-1; TRBD1 aligns across 8 bases. The CDR3 is 15 amino acids. The germline V gene has CDR1 SGHRS and CDR2 YFSETQ. CDR3 DNA: TGCGCCAGCAGCTTGGGACAGGGGTTCACCTACGACCAGTACTTC. Amino acid sequence: CASSLGQGFTYDQYF.

The V and J genes are TRBV5-1 and TRBJ1-5; weak D call: TRBD1 (6 bases). CDR1 is SGHRS, CDR2 YFSETQ, per germline. The CDR3 extends over 16 amino acids. The germline V and J ends were trimmed by 0 bases and 2 bases, with 12 bases remaining between them. This CDR3 reads CASSLDSGVGNQPQHF. The CDR3 coding sequence is TGCGCCAGCAGCTTGGATTCAGGGGTAGGCAATCAGCCCCAGCATTTT.

The chain links TRBV12-3 or TRBV12-4 to TRBJ2-2; 7 nucleotides agree with TRBD2. This CDR3 region has 17 residues. V gave up 2 bases and J gave up 4 bases; unmatched junction bases: 10. The chain's CDR3 is CASSLSGRGWGTGELFF. CDR3 bases: TGTGCCAGCAGTTTAAGTGGGAGGGGCTGGGGCACCGGGGAGCTGTTTTTT.

This clonotype has just a few counts. This chain joins TRBV5-5 and TRBJ2-5, with TRBD2 matching over 8 bases. Germline CDR1 is SGHKS and CDR2 is YYEKEE (reference sequence). This CDR3 is 16 amino acids long. V was clipped by 6 bases and J by 0 bases; unmatched bases: 10. CDR3 sequence (DNA): TGTGCCAGCACCCCGTCGGTAGCGGGGTACCAAGAGACCCAGTACTTC. As protein: CASTPSVAGYQETQYF.

The rearrangement joins TRBV12-3 or TRBV12-4 to TRBJ1-2; no reliable D call. Trimming took off 4 bases at V and 0 bases at J, with 12 bases between the two ends. This CDR3 spans 15 amino acids. The CDR3 DNA follows: TGTGCCAGCAGTTCGAGCAGGAGAGCTAACTATGGCTACACCTTC. It specifies CASSSSRRANYGYTF.

J is TRBJ2-1 and V is TRBV29-1; possibly TRBD1 for D (6 bases). V lost 8 bases and J lost 4, with 9 bases in between. The CDR3 is 11 amino acids. CDR1 is SQVTM, CDR2 ANQGSEA, per germline. The CDR3 DNA reads TGCAGCCCTGGGACATACAATGAGCAGTTCTTC. This encodes CSPGTYNEQFF.

V usage is TRBV5-4 and J usage is TRBJ2-1; no clear D. The CDR3 has 17 amino acids. V was trimmed by 3 bases and J by 4 bases, leaving 20 bases between them. Germline V gene sequence: CDR1 SGHNT, CDR2 YYREEE (reference sequence). CDR3 nucleotide sequence: TGTGCCAGCAGCTCCGGGTACGAGTCTTATGTTTACAATGAGCAGTTCTTC. It encodes CASSSGYESYVYNEQFF.

The rearrangement joins TRBV12-3 or TRBV12-4 to TRBJ2-2; D not resolved. The germline V and J ends were trimmed by 6 bases and 1 base, with 18 bases remaining between them. This CDR3 has 17 residues. CDR3 protein: CASRKDQGMGNTGELFF. The CDR3 nucleotides are TGTGCCAGCAGGAAGGACCAAGGGATGGGGAACACCGGGGAGCTGTTTTTT.

The chain recombines TRBV5-1 with TRBJ1-6; D not certain. Germline loops: CDR1 SGHRS, CDR2 YFSETQ. This CDR3 region has 14 residues. Trimming pared 4 bases from V and 10 bases from J, leaving 15 bases between. CDR3 sequence reads: CASSLAGPGSPLHF. In DNA form, the CDR3 reads TGCGCCAGCAGCCTGGCCGGCCCGGGCTCACCCCTCCACTTT.

This chain connects TRBV7-9 to TRBJ2-7, with 7 bases aligning to TRBD1. CDR3 length equals 16 residues. V was clipped by 5 bases and J by 1 base; unmatched bases: 11. Germline V gene data show CDR1 as SEHNR and CDR2 as FQNEAQ (reference sequence). The CDR3 bases are TGTGCCAGCAGCCGACTACGGGACAGCCGATCCTACGAGCAGTACTTC. As protein: CASSRLRDSRSYEQYF. The full variable domain, completed using reference TRBV7-9 and TRBJ2-7, is DTGVSQNPRHKITKRGQNVTFRCDPISEHNRLYWYRQTLGQGPEFLTYFQNEAQLEKSRLLSDRFSAERPKGSFSTLEIQRTEQGDSAMYLCASSRLRDSRSYEQYFGPGTRLTVT.